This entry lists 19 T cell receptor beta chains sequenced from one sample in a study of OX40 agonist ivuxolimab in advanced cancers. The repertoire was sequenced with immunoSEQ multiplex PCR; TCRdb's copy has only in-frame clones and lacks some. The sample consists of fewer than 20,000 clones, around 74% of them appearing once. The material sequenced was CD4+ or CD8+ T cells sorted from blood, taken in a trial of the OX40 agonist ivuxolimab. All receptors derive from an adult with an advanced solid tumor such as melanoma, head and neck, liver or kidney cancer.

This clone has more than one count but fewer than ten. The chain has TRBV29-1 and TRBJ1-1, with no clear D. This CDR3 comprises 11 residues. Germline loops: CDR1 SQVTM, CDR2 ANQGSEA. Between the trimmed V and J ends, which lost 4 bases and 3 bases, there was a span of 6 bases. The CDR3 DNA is TGCAGCGTTGGAGCTTACACTGAAGCTTTCTTT. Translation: CSVGAYTEAFF.

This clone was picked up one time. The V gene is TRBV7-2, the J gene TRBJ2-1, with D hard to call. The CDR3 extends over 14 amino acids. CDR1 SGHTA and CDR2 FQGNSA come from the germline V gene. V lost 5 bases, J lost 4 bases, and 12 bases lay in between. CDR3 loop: CASSPRSSYNEQFF. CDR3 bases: TGTGCCAGCAGCCCGCGGAGCTCTTACAATGAGCAGTTCTTC. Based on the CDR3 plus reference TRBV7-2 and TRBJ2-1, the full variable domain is GAGVSQSPSNKVTEKGKDVELRCDPISGHTALYWYRQSLGQGLEFLIYFQGNSAPDKSGLPSDRFSAERTGGSVSTLTIQRTQQEDSAVYLCASSPRSSYNEQFFGPGTRLTVL.

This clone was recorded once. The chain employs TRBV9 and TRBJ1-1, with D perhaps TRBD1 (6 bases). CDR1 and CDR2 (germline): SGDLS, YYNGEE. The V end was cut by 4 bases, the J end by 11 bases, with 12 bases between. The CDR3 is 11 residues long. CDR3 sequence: CASSPGVGAFF. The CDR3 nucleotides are TGTGCCAGCAGCCCAGGGGTAGGGGCTTTCTTT.

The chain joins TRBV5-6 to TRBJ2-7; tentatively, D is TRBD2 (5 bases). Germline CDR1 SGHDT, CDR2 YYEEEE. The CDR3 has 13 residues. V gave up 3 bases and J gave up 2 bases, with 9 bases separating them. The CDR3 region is CASSSDLAYEQYF. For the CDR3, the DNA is TGTGCCAGCAGCTCGGACTTAGCCTACGAGCAGTACTTC.

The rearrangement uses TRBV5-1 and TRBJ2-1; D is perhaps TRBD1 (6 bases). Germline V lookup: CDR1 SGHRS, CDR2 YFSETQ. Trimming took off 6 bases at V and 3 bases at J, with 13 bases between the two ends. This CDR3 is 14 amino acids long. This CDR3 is CASMSGTNYNEQFF. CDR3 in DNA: TGCGCCAGCATGTCCGGGACAAACTACAATGAGCAGTTCTTC. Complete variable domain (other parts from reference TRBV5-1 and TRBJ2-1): KAGVTQTPRYLIKTRGQQVTLSCSPISGHRSVSWYQQTPGQGLQFLFEYFSETQRNKGNFPGRFSGRQFSNSRSEMNVSTLELGDSALYLCASMSGTNYNEQFFGPGTRLTVL.

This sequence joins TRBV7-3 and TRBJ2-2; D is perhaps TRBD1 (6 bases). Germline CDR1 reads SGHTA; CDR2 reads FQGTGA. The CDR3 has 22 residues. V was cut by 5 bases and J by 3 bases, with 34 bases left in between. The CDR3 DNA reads TGTGCCAGCAGCCTTACTTCCAACAGGGAAGAAAGCCCCGACCTTGACACCGGGGAGCTGTTTTTT. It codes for CASSLTSNREESPDLDTGELFF.

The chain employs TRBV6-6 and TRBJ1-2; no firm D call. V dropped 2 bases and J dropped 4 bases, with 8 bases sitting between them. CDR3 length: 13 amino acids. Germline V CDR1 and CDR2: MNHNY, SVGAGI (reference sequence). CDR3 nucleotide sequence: TGTGCCAGCAGTTACGTGGCCTCCTATGGCTACACCTTC. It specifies CASSYVASYGYTF.

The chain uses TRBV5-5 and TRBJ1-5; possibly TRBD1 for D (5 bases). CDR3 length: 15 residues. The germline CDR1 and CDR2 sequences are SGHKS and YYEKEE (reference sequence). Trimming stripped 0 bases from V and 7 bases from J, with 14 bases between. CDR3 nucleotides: TGTGCCAGCAGCTTGGTAAGAGGGGACGGGCAGCCCCAGCATTTT. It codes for CASSLVRGDGQPQHF.

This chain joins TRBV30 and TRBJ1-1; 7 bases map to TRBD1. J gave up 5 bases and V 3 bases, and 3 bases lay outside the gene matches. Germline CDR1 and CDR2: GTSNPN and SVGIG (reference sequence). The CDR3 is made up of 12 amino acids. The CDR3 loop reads CAWRTGRTEAFF. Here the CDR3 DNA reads TGTGCCTGGAGGACAGGGAGAACTGAAGCTTTCTTT.

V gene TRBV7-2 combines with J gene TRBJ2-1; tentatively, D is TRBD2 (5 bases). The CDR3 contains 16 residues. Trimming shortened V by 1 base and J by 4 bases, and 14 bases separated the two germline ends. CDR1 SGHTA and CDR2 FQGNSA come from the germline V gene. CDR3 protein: CASSLVPDGGYNEQFF. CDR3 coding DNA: TGTGCCAGCAGCTTAGTCCCGGACGGAGGATACAATGAGCAGTTCTTC.

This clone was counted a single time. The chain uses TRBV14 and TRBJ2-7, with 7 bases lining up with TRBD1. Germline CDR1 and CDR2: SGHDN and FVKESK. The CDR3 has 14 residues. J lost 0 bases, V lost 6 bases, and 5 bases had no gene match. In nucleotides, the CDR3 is TGTGCCAGCAGTTCCCGGGACAGCTCCTACGAGCAGTACTTC. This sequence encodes CASSSRDSSYEQYF.

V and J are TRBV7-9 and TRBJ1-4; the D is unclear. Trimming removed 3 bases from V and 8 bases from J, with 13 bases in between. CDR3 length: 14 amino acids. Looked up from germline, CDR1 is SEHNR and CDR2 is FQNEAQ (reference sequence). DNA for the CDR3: TGTGCCAGCAGCTTCTCTTTTGATAGGGAAAAACTGTTTTTT. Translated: CASSFSFDREKLFF.

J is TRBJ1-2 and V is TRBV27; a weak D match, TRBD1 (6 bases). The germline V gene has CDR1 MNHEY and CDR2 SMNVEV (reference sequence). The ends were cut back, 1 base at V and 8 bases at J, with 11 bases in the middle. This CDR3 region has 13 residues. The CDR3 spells CASSLYGGQGYTF. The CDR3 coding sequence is TGTGCCAGCAGTTTATATGGGGGGCAGGGCTACACCTTC.

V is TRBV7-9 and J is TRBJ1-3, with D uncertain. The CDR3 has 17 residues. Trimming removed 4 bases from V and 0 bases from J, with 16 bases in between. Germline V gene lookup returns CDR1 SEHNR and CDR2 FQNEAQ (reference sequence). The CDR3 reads CASSSKRPEPSGNTIYF. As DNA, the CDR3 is TGTGCCAGCAGCTCGAAGAGGCCCGAGCCCTCTGGAAACACCATATATTTT.

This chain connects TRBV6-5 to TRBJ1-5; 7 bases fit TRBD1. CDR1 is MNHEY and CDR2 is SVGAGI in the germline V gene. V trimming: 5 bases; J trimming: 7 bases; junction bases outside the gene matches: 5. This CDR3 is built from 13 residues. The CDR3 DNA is TGTGCCAGCAGTGCAGGGGGGCAACAGCCCCAGCATTTT. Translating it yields CASSAGGQQPQHF.

In DNA, the CDR3 is TGTGCCACCAGCAGAGATCGATCTCCGGGCTATGGCTACACCTTC. This codes for CATSRDRSPGYGYTF. This chain uses TRBV15 with TRBJ1-2; D remains unclear. Trimming cost V 0 bases and J 4 bases, with 12 bases left between them. Germline loops: CDR1 LNHNV, CDR2 YYDKDF (reference sequence). The CDR3 runs to 15 residues.

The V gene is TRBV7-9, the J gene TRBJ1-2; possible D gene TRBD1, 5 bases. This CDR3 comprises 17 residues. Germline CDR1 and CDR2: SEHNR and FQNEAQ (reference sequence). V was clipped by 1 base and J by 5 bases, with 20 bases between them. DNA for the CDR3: TGTGCCAGCAGCTTAGGCCCCTCGCTCGGGGGAACATATGGCTACACCTTC. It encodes CASSLGPSLGGTYGYTF.

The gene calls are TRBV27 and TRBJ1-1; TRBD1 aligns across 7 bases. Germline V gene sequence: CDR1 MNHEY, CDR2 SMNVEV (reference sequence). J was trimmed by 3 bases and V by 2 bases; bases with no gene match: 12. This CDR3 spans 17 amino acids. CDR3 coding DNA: TGTGCCAGCAGTTTAACTCCCCGAGGGGGCTGGTACACTGAAGCTTTCTTT. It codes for CASSLTPRGGWYTEAFF.

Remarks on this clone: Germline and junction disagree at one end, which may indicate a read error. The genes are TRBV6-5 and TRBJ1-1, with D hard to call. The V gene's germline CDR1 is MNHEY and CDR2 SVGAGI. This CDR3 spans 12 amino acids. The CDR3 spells CASSSVDSRPLF. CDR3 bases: TGTGCCAGCAGTTCCGTCGACTCTCGCCCTCTCTTT.